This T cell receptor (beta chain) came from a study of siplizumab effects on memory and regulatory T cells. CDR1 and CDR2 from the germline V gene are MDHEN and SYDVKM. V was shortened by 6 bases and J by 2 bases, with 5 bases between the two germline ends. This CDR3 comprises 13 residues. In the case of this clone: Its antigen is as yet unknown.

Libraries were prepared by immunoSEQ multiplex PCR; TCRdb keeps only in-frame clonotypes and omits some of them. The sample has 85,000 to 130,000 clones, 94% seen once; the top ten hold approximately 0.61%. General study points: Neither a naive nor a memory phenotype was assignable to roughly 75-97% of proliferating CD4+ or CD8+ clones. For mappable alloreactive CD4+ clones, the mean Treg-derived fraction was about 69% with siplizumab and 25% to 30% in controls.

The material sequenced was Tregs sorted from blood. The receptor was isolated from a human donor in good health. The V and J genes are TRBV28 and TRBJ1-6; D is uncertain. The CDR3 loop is CASRGTYNSPLHF. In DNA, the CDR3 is TGTGCCAGCAGGGGCACCTATAATTCACCCCTCCACTTT.